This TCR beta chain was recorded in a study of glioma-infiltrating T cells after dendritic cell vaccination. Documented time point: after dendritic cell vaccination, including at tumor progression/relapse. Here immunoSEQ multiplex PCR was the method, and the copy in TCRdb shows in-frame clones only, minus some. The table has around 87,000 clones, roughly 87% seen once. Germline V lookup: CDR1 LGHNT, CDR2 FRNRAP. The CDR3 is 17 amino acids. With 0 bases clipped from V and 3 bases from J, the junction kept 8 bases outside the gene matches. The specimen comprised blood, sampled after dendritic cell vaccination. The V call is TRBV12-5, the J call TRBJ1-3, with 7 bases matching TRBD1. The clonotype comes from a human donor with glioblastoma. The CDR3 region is CASGLVQGQLVGNTIYF. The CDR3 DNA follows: TGTGCTAGTGGTTTGGTACAGGGGCAGCTAGTTGGAAACACCATATATTTT. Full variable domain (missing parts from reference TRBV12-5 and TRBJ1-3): DARVTQTPRHKVTEMGQEVTMRCQPILGHNTVFWYRQTMMQGLELLAYFRNRAPLDDSGMPKDRFSAEMPDATLATLKIQPSEPRDSAVYFCASGLVQGQLVGNTIYFGEGSWLTVV.